Below are 32 T cell receptor beta chains sequenced from a single sample in a study of beta chain features in type 1 diabetes. Expressed TCRB transcripts were sequenced because the isolated RNA had all been reverse transcribed beforehand. TCRdb's table, derived via immunoSEQ multiplex PCR, lists solely in-frame clones and lacks some. The table lists roughly 500,000 clones, 9.5% to 12% of them singletons, with about 0.045% in the top ten. Material for sequencing was naive CD4+ T cells from blood. The origin of the receptors is a woman younger than 30 in good health.

This clone was detected only a few times. V usage is TRBV11-3 and J usage is TRBJ2-4; D ambiguous. The germline gives CDR1 SGHNT, CDR2 YENEEA. CDR3 size: 16 residues. The V gene lost 0 bases and the J gene lost 2 bases, with 11 bases spanning the gap. This chain's CDR3 is CASSLDFPVTKNIQYF. The CDR3 DNA reads TGTGCCAGCAGCTTAGATTTTCCTGTTACCAAAAACATTCAGTACTTC. The variable domain in full, completed from reference TRBV11-3 and TRBJ2-4, reads EAGVVQSPRYKIIEKKQPVAFWCNPISGHNTLYWYLQNLGQGPELLIRYENEEAVDDSQLPKDRFSAERLKGVDSTLKIQPAELGDSAVYLCASSLDFPVTKNIQYFGAGTRLSVL.

The chain recombines TRBV18 with TRBJ1-1, with 8 bases fitting TRBD1. The V segment lost 4 bases and the J segment 1 base; nucleotides outside the gene matches: 5. The V gene's germline CDR1 is KGHSH and CDR2 LQKENI. The CDR3 sequence is 15 residues long. The CDR3 loop reads CASSRLGQGNTEAFF. The CDR3 DNA follows: TGTGCCAGCTCACGTCTAGGACAGGGGAACACTGAAGCTTTCTTT.

This clone was found a few times. This chain joins TRBV25-1 and TRBJ1-3, with D perhaps matching TRBD1 (5 bases). The ends were cut back, 1 base at V and 4 bases at J, with 14 bases in the middle. This CDR3 has 16 residues. CDR1 and CDR2 (germline): MGHDK, SYGVNS. In nucleotides, the CDR3 is TGTGCCAGCAGTGAATGGGGGGGAGGCTCCGGAAACACCATATATTTT. It encodes CASSEWGGGSGNTIYF.

The rearrangement links TRBV30 to TRBJ1-5; D is unresolved. The CDR3 has 15 residues. Germline V gene data show CDR1 as GTSNPN and CDR2 as SVGIG (reference sequence). V gave up 2 bases and J gave up 0 bases, with 11 bases separating them. The CDR3 DNA reads TGTGCCTGGAGTAGGGCCCTCCATAGCAATCAGCCCCAGCATTTT. This gives the protein CAWSRALHSNQPQHF.

The chain employs TRBV5-1 and TRBJ2-1, with a weak D call TRBD1 (6 bases). The CDR3 is 14 residues long. The ends were cut back, 7 bases at V and 2 bases at J, with 13 bases in the middle. Per the germline V gene, CDR1 is SGHRS and CDR2 is YFSETQ. Written as DNA, the CDR3 is TGCGCCAGCGAGACAGGATACACCTACAATGAGCAGTTCTTC. Translated: CASETGYTYNEQFF.

This clone was counted ten times or more. V and J are TRBV14 and TRBJ2-3; D is ambiguous. CDR3 length: 11 residues. V was clipped by 4 bases and J by 7 bases, with 6 bases between them. Germline V lookup: CDR1 SGHDN, CDR2 FVKESK. CDR3 amino acids: CASSPGNTQYF. The CDR3 region has the DNA TGTGCCAGCAGCCCTGGGAATACGCAGTATTTT.

The sample holds a few counts of this clone. The J gene is TRBJ2-1, the V gene TRBV29-1, with 9 positions matching TRBD1. The CDR3 runs to 17 residues. With 8 bases clipped from V and 9 bases from J, the junction kept 23 bases outside the gene matches. CDR1 is SQVTM, CDR2 ANQGSEA, per germline. CDR3 amino acids: CSIPRPGQGLRLGEQFF. The CDR3 DNA reads as TGCAGCATCCCCAGGCCGGGACAGGGTCTTCGTCTGGGTGAGCAGTTCTTC.

The table lists this clone with a few counts. CDR3 sequence: CSVEWDRDLAKNIQYF. The CDR3 bases are TGCAGCGTTGAATGGGACAGGGACCTAGCCAAAAACATTCAGTACTTC. The genes are TRBV29-1 and TRBJ2-4; 9 bases line up with TRBD1. In germline, CDR1 is SQVTM, CDR2 ANQGSEA. V trimming: 2 bases; J trimming: 0 bases; junction bases outside the gene matches: 5. The CDR3 extends over 16 amino acids.

Comment on this clone: Distinct nucleotide sequences in the sample also encode this CDR3. The V gene is TRBV5-1, the J gene TRBJ1-2, with D hard to call. The germline V gene has CDR1 SGHRS and CDR2 YFSETQ. With 0 bases removed from V and 8 bases from J, the gap between germline ends came to 8 bases. This CDR3 has 12 amino acids. DNA of the CDR3: TGCGCCAGCAGCTTGGATAGATACGGCTACACCTTC. This codes for CASSLDRYGYTF.

This clone came up a few times. V gene TRBV7-9 combines with J gene TRBJ2-7; D is unresolved. The CDR3 sequence is 15 residues long. CDR1 and CDR2 (germline): SEHNR, FQNEAQ (reference sequence). Deletions cut 5 bases from V and 1 base from J, with 15 bases between. As DNA, the CDR3 is TGTGCCAGCAGCCCTCCACTTGAGTGGTCCTACGAGCAGTACGTC. The encoded protein is CASSPPLEWSYEQYV.

This clone was recorded a few times. J is TRBJ1-2 and V is TRBV14; a possible D gene is TRBD1 (5 bases). The germline CDR1 and CDR2 sequences are SGHDN and FVKESK. V dropped 4 bases and J dropped 2 bases, with 17 bases sitting between them. This CDR3 spans 16 amino acids. The CDR3 DNA reads as TGTGCCAGCAGCCCGAGGGGAGCCCGTTTAAACTATGGCTACACCTTC. The encoded protein is CASSPRGARLNYGYTF.

This clone came up a few times. The chain has TRBV27 and TRBJ2-7; no definite D call. From germline, CDR1 is MNHEY and CDR2 SMNVEV (reference sequence). This CDR3 is 15 amino acids long. V was shortened by 5 bases and J by 1 base, with 15 bases between the two germline ends. The CDR3 protein is CASSLRGQRSYEQYV. The DNA for the CDR3 is TGTGCCAGCAGTCTACGTGGGCAGCGATCCTACGAGCAGTACGTC.

This clone was counted only a few times. The chain couples TRBV7-9 to TRBJ2-1, with 10 positions matching TRBD1. CDR3 length: 15 amino acids. J lost 2 bases, V lost 5 bases, and 3 bases had no gene match. The germline V gene has CDR1 SEHNR and CDR2 FQNEAQ (reference sequence). CDR3 coding DNA: TGTGCCAGCAGCGACGGACAGGGGGCCTACAATGAGCAGTTCTTC. Translation gives CASSDGQGAYNEQFF.

The V and J genes are TRBV14 and TRBJ2-3; 9 bases match TRBD2. J lost 3 bases, V lost 4 bases, and 11 bases had no gene match. Germline V gene data show CDR1 as SGHDN and CDR2 as FVKESK. The CDR3 contains 17 residues. The DNA of the CDR3 is TGTGCCAGCAGCCCCGGGGCCACGAGCGGGGGGACAGATACGCAGTATTTT. This translates into CASSPGATSGGTDTQYF.

This clone was seen more than once but under ten times. This chain uses TRBV7-2 with TRBJ2-1; TRBD2 is a possible D gene (6 bases). This CDR3 spans 16 amino acids. V was cut by 1 base and J by 6 bases, with 16 bases left in between. In germline, CDR1 is SGHTA, CDR2 FQGNSA. The CDR3 here is CASSLVAGRGLNEQFF. CDR3 DNA sequence: TGTGCCAGCAGCTTAGTTGCGGGGAGAGGGCTCAATGAGCAGTTCTTC.

This clone occurred a few times. This sequence joins TRBV5-1 and TRBJ2-1; 9 bases line up with TRBD2. There are 18 residues in the CDR3. In germline, CDR1 is SGHRS, CDR2 YFSETQ. V shed 0 bases, J shed 2 bases, and the junction held 9 bases outside the gene matches. The CDR3 DNA follows: TGCGCCAGCAGCTTGGTCCCCCAAGGACTAGCGACCTACAATGAGCAGTTCTTC. Protein: CASSLVPQGLATYNEQFF.

The chain is built from TRBV30 and TRBJ1-3; D call uncertain. The V gene lost 0 bases and the J gene lost 2 bases, with 8 bases spanning the gap. The CDR3 loop spans 14 amino acids. The germline V gene has CDR1 GTSNPN and CDR2 SVGIG (reference sequence). CDR3 sequence reads: CAWSVILAGNTIYF. In DNA, the CDR3 is TGTGCCTGGAGTGTAATTTTGGCTGGAAACACCATATATTTT.

This clone has a handful of counts. DNA for the CDR3: TGTGCCAGCAGCCTTTCCGAAAGGGCTCAAGAGACCCAGTACTTC. Protein product: CASSLSERAQETQYF. The J gene is TRBJ2-5, the V gene TRBV5-6; D is unclear. The germline V gene has CDR1 SGHDT and CDR2 YYEEEE. Trimming stripped 4 bases from V and 2 bases from J, with 15 bases between. The CDR3 has 15 residues.

This chain uses TRBV30 with TRBJ1-6; D might be TRBD1 (5 bases). The V end lost 6 bases, the J end lost 8 bases, and 14 bases lay between the germline ends. The CDR3 loop spans 13 amino acids. Looked up from germline, CDR1 is GTSNPN and CDR2 is SVGIG (reference sequence). The CDR3 coding sequence is TGTGCCTGCCACAGGTTGTTCGATTCACCCCTCCACTTT. It translates to CACHRLFDSPLHF. Drawing the rest from reference TRBV30 and TRBJ1-6, the complete variable domain is SQTIHQWPATLVQPVGSPLSLECTVEGTSNPNLYWYRQAAGRGLQLLFYSVGIGQISSEVPQNLSASRPQDRQFILSSKKLLLSDSGFYLCACHRLFDSPLHFGNGTRLTVT.

This clone was counted a few times. This sample includes further DNA sequences coding for the same CDR3. The chain recombines TRBV12-5 with TRBJ2-1; D ambiguous. There are 12 residues in the CDR3. The ends were cut back, 1 base at V and 7 bases at J, with 5 bases in the middle. Germline V gene lookup returns CDR1 LGHNT and CDR2 FRNRAP. This chain's CDR3 is CASGLGWNEQFF. The CDR3 coding sequence is TGTGCTAGTGGTTTGGGGTGGAATGAGCAGTTCTTC.

This clone came up a few times. The V gene is TRBV5-6, the J gene TRBJ2-3, with TRBD2 matching over 8 bases. The CDR3 totals 15 residues. Germline V lookup: CDR1 SGHDT, CDR2 YYEEEE. V lost 3 bases and J lost 4; bases outside the gene matches: 7. In DNA form, the CDR3 reads TGTGCCAGCAGCTCGCCGGGACTAGGGCCAGATACGCAGTATTTT. Residues: CASSSPGLGPDTQYF.

The rearrangement joins TRBV4-3 to TRBJ2-7, with D uncertain. CDR1 and CDR2 (germline): LGHNA, YSLEER. V gave up 1 base and J gave up 2 bases, with 12 bases separating them. The CDR3 consists of 15 residues. CDR3 loop: CASSQAGLQTYEQYF. The CDR3 nucleotides are TGCGCCAGCAGCCAAGCCGGGCTACAGACCTACGAGCAGTACTTC.

There are a few counts of this clone. This chain joins TRBV7-9 and TRBJ1-2, with 9 positions matching TRBD1. Unmatched junction bases numbered 5, after V lost 3 bases and J lost 6 bases. The CDR3 sequence is 14 residues long. CDR1 is SEHNR and CDR2 is FQNEAQ in the germline V gene (reference sequence). CDR3 in DNA: TGTGCCAGCAGCTTGAAGGACAGGGGTGATGGCTACACCTTC. Its protein is CASSLKDRGDGYTF.

This chain links TRBV30 with TRBJ1-3; D unclear. The CDR3 covers 15 residues. Trimming took off 1 base at V and 2 bases at J, with 12 bases between the two ends. Germline CDR1 reads GTSNPN; CDR2 reads SVGIG (reference sequence). As DNA, the CDR3 is TGTGCCTGGAGTGGGTATGTGCCGACTGGAAACACCATATATTTT. Amino acid sequence: CAWSGYVPTGNTIYF.

The chain links TRBV5-1 to TRBJ2-1; a weak D match, TRBD2 (6 bases). V lost 4 bases, J lost 7 bases, and 18 bases lay in between. This CDR3 contains 15 residues. Per the germline V gene, CDR1 is SGHRS and CDR2 is YFSETQ. For the CDR3, the DNA is TGCGCCAGCAGCCCGCTAGCGTCCGGAGGGAATGAGCAGTTCTTC. Residues: CASSPLASGGNEQFF.

Written as DNA, the CDR3 is TGTGCCAGCAGCTCTAGTGGCTTTGACAGCGCTTATGGCTACACCTTC. It yields the protein CASSSSGFDSAYGYTF. V gene TRBV7-2 combines with J gene TRBJ1-2; D is possibly TRBD1 (5 bases). CDR1 SGHTA and CDR2 FQGNSA come from the germline V gene. The CDR3 runs to 16 residues. V was clipped by 4 bases and J by 5 bases, with 20 bases between them.

This clone was seen at least ten times. Other DNA sequences of this sample code for an identical CDR3. This chain uses TRBV18 with TRBJ2-5, with D unclear. Germline assignment: CDR1 KGHSH and CDR2 LQKENI. The CDR3 runs 11 residues. V was pared by 2 bases and J by 5 bases, with 3 bases between. This CDR3 reads CASSPGETQYF. The DNA for the CDR3 is TGTGCCAGCTCACCAGGGGAGACCCAGTACTTC. The complete variable domain, with remaining parts taken from reference TRBV18 and TRBJ2-5, reads NAGVMQNPRHLVRRRGQEARLRCSPMKGHSHVYWYRQLPEEGLKFMVYLQKENIIDESGMPKERFSAEFPKEGPSILRIQQVVRGDSAAYFCASSPGETQYFGPGTRLLVL.

This chain uses TRBV28 with TRBJ1-1, with 11 bases matching TRBD1. In germline, CDR1 is MDHEN, CDR2 SYDVKM. The ends lost 5 bases at V and 2 bases at J; junction bases unmatched: 4. This CDR3 comprises 15 residues. The chain's CDR3 is CASSPGTGGNTEAFF. The CDR3, as DNA: TGTGCCAGCAGTCCCGGGACAGGGGGAAACACTGAAGCTTTCTTT.

There are a few counts of this clone. The chain couples TRBV5-1 to TRBJ1-4; no clear D. With 6 bases removed from V and 0 bases from J, the gap between germline ends came to 12 bases. Germline values: CDR1 SGHRS, CDR2 YFSETQ. CDR3 length: 15 amino acids. The CDR3 coding sequence is TGCGCCAGCAACGACGGTACTTCAACTAATGAAAAACTGTTTTTT. Protein product: CASNDGTSTNEKLFF.

This clone was picked up a small number of times. Relative to the germline gene, one junction end is altered; a read error may explain this. This chain connects TRBV6-1 to TRBJ2-5, with 8 bases identical to TRBD1. Germline V gene sequence: CDR1 MNHNS, CDR2 SASEGT. CDR3 size: 16 residues. The CDR3 sequence: CASREGQGGPQETQYF. The CDR3 DNA reads as TGTGCCAGCAGAGAAGGACAGGGAGGCCCTCAAGAGACCCAGTACTTC.

This chain links TRBV23-1 with TRBJ2-7; no clear D. TRBV23-1 is assigned to the ORF class and has an uncertain function. V lost 6 bases, J lost 7 bases, and 7 bases lay in between. The CDR3 is 10 amino acids. In DNA, the CDR3 is TGCGCCAGCAGGGGCTCGGAGCAGTACTTC. Translation: CASRGSEQYF.

This chain links TRBV2 with TRBJ1-2; no definite D call. The CDR3 consists of 14 residues. The germline CDR1 and CDR2 sequences are SNHLY and FYNNEI. V lost 5 bases and J 4 bases, leaving 14 bases between the germline ends. CDR3 residues: CASSPDTVGYGYTF. The CDR3, as DNA: TGTGCCAGCAGTCCTGACACGGTCGGCTATGGCTACACCTTC.